Listed below are T cell receptor beta chains from one sample, sequenced in a study of beta chain features in type 1 diabetes. Assay: immunoSEQ multiplex PCR; the TCRdb copy retains only in-frame clones and omits some. The repertoire holds 30,000 to 40,000 clones, with around 64% as singletons. Sequenced input: Tregs from blood. The receptors were gathered from a woman in her thirties in good health. Each CDR3 is given with its conserved first and last residue. A D gene is named only where the DNA matches it firmly. Rows give clone size only sometimes, using once, few, many, or a class for an expanded clone.

abundance,j_gene,len,d_gene,v_gene,CDR3nt,CDR3aa
-,TRBJ2-7,15,TRBD2,TRBV27,TGTGCCAGCAGTTTATCTATAGCGGGCTCCTACGAGCAGTACTTC,CASSLSIAGSYEQYF
-,TRBJ2-4,15,-,TRBV28,TGTGCCAGCAGCCACCCTACAGGGGCCAAAAACATTCAGTACTTC,CASSHPTGAKNIQYF
-,TRBJ1-2,13,-,TRBV7-2,TGTGCCAGCAGCTTAGCGTCTGCGTATGGCTACACCTTC,CASSLASAYGYTF
few,TRBJ1-2,16,-,TRBV5-4,TGTGCCAGCAGTTTTTTTCAGGGAAGGGCCAACTATGGCTACACCTTC,CASSFFQGRANYGYTF
-,TRBJ2-7,14,-,TRBV18,TGTGCCAGCTCACCACTGCTCAGGGTGGACGAGCAGTACTTC,CASSPLLRVDEQYF
-,TRBJ2-6,13,-,TRBV2,TGTGCCAGCAGCGACAGAGGGGCCAACGTCCTGACTTTC,CASSDRGANVLTF
medium-sized,TRBJ1-1,14,-,TRBV6-6,TGTGCCAGCAGCCCTACAGGGTTGGAGACTGAAGCTTTCTTT,CASSPTGLETEAFF
few,TRBJ1-5,14,TRBD1,TRBV7-2,TGTGCCAGCAGCTCCCGGACAGGGAATCAGCCCCAGCATTTT,CASSSRTGNQPQHF
-,TRBJ1-4,12,-,TRBV29-1,TGCAGCGTTGTGACAGTTAATGAAAAACTGTTTTTT,CSVVTVNEKLFF
-,TRBJ1-6,15,TRBD1,TRBV6-5,TGTGCCAGCAGTTACGGGACAGTCCTAAATTCACCCCTCCACTTT,CASSYGTVLNSPLHF
-,TRBJ2-3,17,TRBD2,TRBV5-4,TGTGCCAGCAGCTCCGGACTAGCGGGAGCCTTCACAGATACGCAGTATTTT,CASSSGLAGAFTDTQYF
-,TRBJ1-5,15,-,TRBV7-2,TGTGCCAGCAGCGTCACTGGGCAGAGCAATCAGCCCCAGCATTTT,CASSVTGQSNQPQHF
-,TRBJ2-1,16,-,TRBV7-9,TGTGCCAGCAGCTTAGTTCTACAGGGCTTTGTTAATGAGCAGTTCTTC,CASSLVLQGFVNEQFF
few,TRBJ2-4,14,TRBD1,TRBV7-2,TGTGCCAGCAGCTTAACGACAGGGGGCAGCATTCAGTACTTC,CASSLTTGGSIQYF
-,TRBJ1-2,16,TRBD1,TRBV4-1,TGCGCCAGCAGCCCATTCGGAGCAGGGGGCGTCTATGGCTACACCTTC,CASSPFGAGGVYGYTF
-,TRBJ1-5,15,TRBD1,TRBV18,TGTGCCAGCTCACCACAACAGGGGGGACCTCAGCCCCAGCATTTT,CASSPQQGGPQPQHF
few,TRBJ1-2,12,-,TRBV11-2,TGTGCCAGCAGCTTAGACAGGAATGGCTACACCTTC,CASSLDRNGYTF
-,TRBJ2-2,13,-,TRBV7-9,TGTGCCAGCAGCCCTAGAAACACCGGGGAGCTGTTTTTT,CASSPRNTGELFF
-,TRBJ2-3,15,TRBD1,TRBV4-3,TGCGCCAGCAGCATAACCAGGGGGCGCCCAGATACGCAGTATTTT,CASSITRGRPDTQYF
-,TRBJ2-1,15,TRBD2,TRBV7-3,TGTGCCAGCAGCTCGATAGCGGGAGGGCACAATGAGCAGTTCTTC,CASSSIAGGHNEQFF
-,TRBJ2-1,13,TRBD2,TRBV6-5,TGTGCCACCGAGGCGGGAGTTGGGAATGAGCAGTTCTTC,CATEAGVGNEQFF
-,TRBJ2-5,14,TRBD1,TRBV19,TGTGCCAGTAGTATAGGACAGGGCCGAGAGACCCAGTACTTC,CASSIGQGRETQYF
few,TRBJ2-1,15,-,TRBV7-9,TGTGCCAGCAGCTTAGCAGGGTTTAGGGGCAATGAGCAGTTCTTC,CASSLAGFRGNEQFF
-,TRBJ2-5,16,TRBD2,TRBV28,TGTGCCAGCAGTCAATTAGCGGGCCGAGCGGAGGAGACCCAGTACTTC,CASSQLAGRAEETQYF
once,TRBJ2-5,13,TRBD2,TRBV29-1,TGCAGCGCCGAGGGACTACGGCAAGAGACCCAGTACTTC,CSAEGLRQETQYF
-,TRBJ1-3,14,-,TRBV7-2,TGTGCCAGCGACCCCGGCGGCTCTGGAAACACCATATATTTT,CASDPGGSGNTIYF
-,TRBJ2-5,16,-,TRBV7-2,TGTGCCAGCAGCTTACTTAGGGCCGGGGGTCGAGAGACCCAGTACTTC,CASSLLRAGGRETQYF
-,TRBJ2-1,19,TRBD2,TRBV7-9,TGTGCCAGCAGCTTAGGGGGTCTAGCGGGACACGACTCCTACAATGAGCAGTTCTTC,CASSLGGLAGHDSYNEQFF
-,TRBJ2-7,16,TRBD2,TRBV7-3,TGTGCCAGCAGCTTCGACGGGGCGGGAGGCCCCGCAAAGCAGTACTTC,CASSFDGAGGPAKQYF
-,TRBJ2-2,14,-,TRBV6-5,TGTGCCAGCTGTCCACAGACGAACACCGGGGAGCTGTTTTTT,CASCPQTNTGELFF
few,TRBJ2-1,15,TRBD1,TRBV13,TGTGCCAGCAGGAAGCTCCTACGACAGGGCTATACTCAGTTCTTC,CASRKLLRQGYTQFF
-,TRBJ2-5,14,TRBD1,TRBV19,TGTGCCAGTAGCCCAGGGACAGTCCGGTGGGCCCAGTACTTC,CASSPGTVRWAQYF
-,TRBJ1-2,17,TRBD1,TRBV9,TGTGCCAGCAGCGCAACTATCCGGGACAGGTCTTTCTATGGCTACACCTTC,CASSATIRDRSFYGYTF
few,TRBJ1-5,14,-,TRBV18,TGTGCCAGCTCATCCTCGACAGTGGATCAGCCCCAGCATTTT,CASSSSTVDQPQHF
-,TRBJ1-2,16,-,TRBV28,TGTGCCAGCAGACTACAGCCCGTCGCGACTACCTATGGCTACACCTTC,CASRLQPVATTYGYTF